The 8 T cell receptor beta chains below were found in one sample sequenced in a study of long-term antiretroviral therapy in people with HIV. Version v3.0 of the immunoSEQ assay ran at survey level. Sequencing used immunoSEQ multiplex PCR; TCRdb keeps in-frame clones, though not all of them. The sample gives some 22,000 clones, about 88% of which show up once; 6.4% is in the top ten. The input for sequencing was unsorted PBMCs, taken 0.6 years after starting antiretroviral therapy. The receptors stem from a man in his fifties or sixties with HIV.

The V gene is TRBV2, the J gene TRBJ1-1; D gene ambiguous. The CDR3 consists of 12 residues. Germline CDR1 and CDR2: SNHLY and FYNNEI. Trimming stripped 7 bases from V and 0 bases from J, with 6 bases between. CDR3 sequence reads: CASTSMNTEAFF. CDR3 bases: TGTGCCAGCACCTCTATGAACACTGAAGCTTTCTTT.

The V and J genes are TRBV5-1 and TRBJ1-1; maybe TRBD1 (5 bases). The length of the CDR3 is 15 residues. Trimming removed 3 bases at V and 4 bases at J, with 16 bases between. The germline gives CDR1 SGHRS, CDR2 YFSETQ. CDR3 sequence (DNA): TGCGCCAGCAGCTCCCTTGGGGTGGGGGGCACTGAAGCTTTCTTT. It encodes CASSSLGVGGTEAFF.

Here the CDR3 DNA reads TGTGCCACCAGCAGAGATCACCGGCCGTCCCAAGAGACCCAGTACTTC. Amino acid sequence: CATSRDHRPSQETQYF. V usage is TRBV15 and J usage is TRBJ2-5; D ambiguous. This CDR3 has 16 residues. Germline V gene lookup returns CDR1 LNHNV and CDR2 YYDKDF (reference sequence). Trimming removed 0 bases from V and 1 base from J, with 12 bases in between.

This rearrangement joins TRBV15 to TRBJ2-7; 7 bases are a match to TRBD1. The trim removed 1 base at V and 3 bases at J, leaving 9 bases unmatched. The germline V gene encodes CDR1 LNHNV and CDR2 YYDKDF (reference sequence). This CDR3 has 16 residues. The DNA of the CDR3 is TGTGCCACCAGCAGAGTAAGCCGGGACAGCCTCTACGAGCAGTACTTC. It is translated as CATSRVSRDSLYEQYF.

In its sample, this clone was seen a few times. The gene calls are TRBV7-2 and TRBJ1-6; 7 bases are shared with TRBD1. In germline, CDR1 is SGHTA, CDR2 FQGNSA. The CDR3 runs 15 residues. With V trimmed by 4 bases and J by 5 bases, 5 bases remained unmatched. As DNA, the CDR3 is TGTGCCAGCAGCTCCCTCGGGACAGATAATTCACCCCTCCACTTT. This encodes CASSSLGTDNSPLHF.

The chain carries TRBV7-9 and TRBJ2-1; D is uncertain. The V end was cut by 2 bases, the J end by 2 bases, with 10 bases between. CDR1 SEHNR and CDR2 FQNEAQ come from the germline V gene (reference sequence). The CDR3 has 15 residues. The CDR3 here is CASSLTPDPYNEQFF. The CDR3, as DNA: TGTGCCAGCAGCTTAACGCCAGACCCCTACAATGAGCAGTTCTTC.

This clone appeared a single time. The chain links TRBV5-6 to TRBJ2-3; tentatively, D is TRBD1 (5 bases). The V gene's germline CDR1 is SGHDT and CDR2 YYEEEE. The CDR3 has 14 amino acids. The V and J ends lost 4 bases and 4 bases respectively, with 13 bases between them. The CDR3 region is CASSARQGSDTQYF. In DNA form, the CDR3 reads TGTGCCAGCAGCGCCCGCCAGGGTTCAGATACGCAGTATTTT.

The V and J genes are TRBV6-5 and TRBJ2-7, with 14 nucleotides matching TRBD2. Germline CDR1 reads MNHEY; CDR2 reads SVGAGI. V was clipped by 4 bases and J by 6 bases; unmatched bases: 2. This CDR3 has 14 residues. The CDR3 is CASSFGLAGGEQYF. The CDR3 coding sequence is TGTGCCAGCAGTTTCGGACTAGCGGGGGGCGAGCAGTACTTC.